This T cell receptor beta chain was identified in a study of shared clonotypes between healthy human individuals. Using immunoSEQ multiplex PCR, the repertoire was profiled, and TCRdb retains in-frame clones only, with some absent. The sample has over a million clones; about 75% are singletons. This clone was found once. This CDR3 is built from 14 residues. Germline V gene lookup returns CDR1 LGHNA and CDR2 YSLEER. Trimming shortened V by 3 bases and J by 0 bases, and 8 bases separated the two germline ends. The origin of this receptor is a man aged 18 to 30 in good health. The source material was memory CD4+ T cells sorted from blood. Subset here: CD45RA-negative fraction. This chain joins TRBV4-3 and TRBJ1-2; no clear D. The CDR3 sequence: CASSQQGANYGYTF. The CDR3 DNA sequence: TGCGCCAGCAGCCAGCAAGGAGCTAACTATGGCTACACCTTC.